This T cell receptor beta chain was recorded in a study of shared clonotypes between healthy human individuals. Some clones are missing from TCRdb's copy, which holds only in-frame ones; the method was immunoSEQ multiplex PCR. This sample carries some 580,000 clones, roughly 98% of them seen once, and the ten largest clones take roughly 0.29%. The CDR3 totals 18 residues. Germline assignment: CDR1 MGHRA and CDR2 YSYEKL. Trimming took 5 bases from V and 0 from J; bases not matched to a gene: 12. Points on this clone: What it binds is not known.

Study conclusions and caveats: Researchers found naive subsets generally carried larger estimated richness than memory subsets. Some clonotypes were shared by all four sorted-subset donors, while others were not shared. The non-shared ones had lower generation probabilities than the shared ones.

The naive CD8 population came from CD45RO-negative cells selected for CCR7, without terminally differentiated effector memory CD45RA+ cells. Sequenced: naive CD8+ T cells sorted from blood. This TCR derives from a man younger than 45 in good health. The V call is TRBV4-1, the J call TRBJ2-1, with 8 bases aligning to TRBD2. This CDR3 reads CASSRLEAGDPSYNEQFF. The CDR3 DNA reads TGCGCCAGCAGCAGGTTAGAAGCGGGAGACCCCTCCTACAATGAGCAGTTCTTC.